These 29 T cell receptor beta chains share one sample of origin, sequenced in a study of blood T cells in healthy people across ages. A sample-barcoded 5' primer and a J-beta primer mix were used in a second PCR of about 7 to 12 cycles. Each CDR3 protein is one row after TCRdb ran MiXCR on the 5' RACE reads. This sample has about 1,400,000 distinct CDR3 sequences, with around 59% found just once. The sequenced sample consisted of blood. The receptors originated from a man aged 18 to 30 in good health.

The chain is built from TRBV6-5 and TRBJ2-3, with a weak D call TRBD1 (6 bases). The CDR3 loop spans 15 amino acids. The germline V and J ends were trimmed by 5 bases and 0 bases, with 12 bases remaining between them. Germline loops: CDR1 MNHEY, CDR2 SVGAGI. The CDR3 DNA follows: TGTGCCAGCAGTCCCGGGACATTGAGCACAGATACGCAGTATTTT. It specifies CASSPGTLSTDTQYF.

The chain employs TRBV4-2 and TRBJ1-1; a weak D match, TRBD1 (5 bases). The CDR3 consists of 12 residues. Trimming cost V 8 bases and J 4 bases, with 11 bases left between them. Germline values: CDR1 LGHNA, CDR2 YNFKEQ. Written as DNA, the CDR3 is TGTGCCAGCTCCGGGGGTGCCACTGAAGCTTTCTTT. It specifies CASSGGATEAFF.

The chain couples TRBV4-3 to TRBJ1-2; D possibly corresponds to TRBD1 (5 bases). Germline values: CDR1 LGHNA, CDR2 YSLEER. CDR3 length: 17 residues. Deletions cut 3 bases from V and 0 bases from J, with 17 bases between. CDR3 sequence (DNA): TGCGCCAGCAGCCAGACAACCGGGACGGAAGCTAACTATGGCTACACCTTC. Encoded protein: CASSQTTGTEANYGYTF.

This rearrangement joins TRBV11-2 to TRBJ2-7; unclear D gene. CDR1 is SGHAT and CDR2 is FQNNGV in the germline V gene. Trimming removed 3 bases at V and 3 bases at J, with 12 bases between. The CDR3 spans 14 residues. CDR3 DNA: TGTGCCAGCAGCTTGAAGACCCAAGACTACGAGCAGTACTTC. This codes for CASSLKTQDYEQYF.

V is TRBV28 and J is TRBJ2-3, with unresolved D. The germline gives CDR1 MDHEN, CDR2 SYDVKM. The CDR3 has 11 residues. The ends were cut back, 8 bases at V and 9 bases at J, with 12 bases in the middle. The CDR3 sequence is CASRNQQTQYF. The CDR3 DNA is TGTGCCAGCCGAAACCAACAGACGCAGTATTTT.

V gene TRBV6-5 combines with J gene TRBJ2-7; 12 bases map to TRBD2. J was trimmed by 4 bases and V by 5 bases; bases with no gene match: 6. The length of the CDR3 is 15 residues. Germline V gene sequence: CDR1 MNHEY, CDR2 SVGAGI. Written as DNA, the CDR3 is TGTGCCAGCAGTCCACCTAGCGGGGGGGCTTACGAGCAGTACTTC. Its translation is CASSPPSGGAYEQYF.

The CDR3 DNA reads as TGTGCCACCAGGGCTGGCGTCCCTAACAATGAGCAGTTCTTC. It specifies CATRAGVPNNEQFF. The chain is built from TRBV24-1 and TRBJ2-1; D remains ambiguous. The V and J ends lost 7 bases and 5 bases respectively, with 14 bases between them. Germline CDR1 reads KGHDR; CDR2 reads SFDVKD. This CDR3 region has 14 residues.

The table lists this clonotype with a few counts. The J gene is TRBJ2-4, the V gene TRBV12-3 or TRBV12-4; D possibly corresponds to TRBD2 (6 bases). With 3 bases removed from V and 3 bases from J, the gap between germline ends came to 18 bases. The CDR3 totals 17 residues. The CDR3: CASSLEWAGSGKNIQYF. CDR3 nucleotides: TGTGCCAGCAGTTTGGAGTGGGCGGGATCGGGCAAAAACATTCAGTACTTC.

V gene TRBV20-1 combines with J gene TRBJ1-1; TRBD1 is a possible D gene (6 bases). V was pared by 5 bases and J by 4 bases, with 11 bases between. This CDR3 region has 12 residues. Germline V lookup: CDR1 DFQATT, CDR2 SNEGSKA (reference sequence). The DNA for the CDR3 is TGCAGTGCTCAGGGGAAGGGCACTGAAGCTTTCTTT. Translating it yields CSAQGKGTEAFF.

The chain couples TRBV11-2 to TRBJ2-7; unclear D gene. Trimming took 3 bases from V and 6 from J, leaving 12 bases between them. Germline CDR1 reads SGHAT; CDR2 reads FQNNGV. This CDR3 is 13 amino acids long. In DNA, the CDR3 is TGTGCCAGCAGCTTCGGTCTAGATGGCGAGCAGTACTTC. This sequence encodes CASSFGLDGEQYF.

This chain connects TRBV10-3 to TRBJ2-3, with D tentatively TRBD2 (5 bases). Trimming removed 2 bases from V and 1 base from J, with 7 bases in between. Germline lookup yields CDR1 ENHRY and CDR2 SYGVKD. The CDR3 totals 14 residues. The CDR3 DNA is TGTGCCATCAGTGAGGCGGAGGGCACAGATACGCAGTATTTT. Protein: CAISEAEGTDTQYF.

V usage is TRBV29-1 and J usage is TRBJ1-4; D is unresolved. From germline, CDR1 is SQVTM and CDR2 ANQGSEA. The CDR3 loop spans 12 amino acids. Trimming left V 6 bases short and J 7 bases short, with 12 bases between. As DNA, the CDR3 is TGCAGCGTCGAATTCGGTTCTGAAAAACTGTTTTTT. Translated: CSVEFGSEKLFF.

The gene calls are TRBV7-9 and TRBJ2-3, with 10 bases aligning to TRBD2. This CDR3 is built from 16 residues. Germline V gives CDR1 SEHNR, CDR2 FQNEAQ (reference sequence). Germline trimming cut 7 bases from V and 4 bases from J; bases unmatched to any gene: 11. In DNA, the CDR3 is TGTGCCAGCACCCCCGGAGCGGGGGGGTTCGCAGATACGCAGTATTTT. Residues: CASTPGAGGFADTQYF.

V and J are TRBV4-1 and TRBJ2-2, with D tentatively TRBD1 (5 bases). Germline-derived CDR1 and CDR2 are MGHRA and YSYEKL. CDR3 length equals 15 residues. V was shortened by 2 bases and J by 4 bases, with 11 bases between the two germline ends. This chain's CDR3 is CASSQTPRGTGELFF. The CDR3 coding sequence is TGCGCCAGCAGCCAAACGCCTAGGGGCACCGGGGAGCTGTTTTTT.

This chain joins TRBV20-1 and TRBJ2-1; D perhaps matches TRBD2 (5 bases). Trimming cost V 5 bases and J 3 bases, with 14 bases left between them. This CDR3 has 14 residues. The germline CDR1 and CDR2 sequences are DFQATT and SNEGSKA (reference sequence). The CDR3 protein is CSALFSSFYNEQFF. The CDR3 DNA reads as TGCAGTGCTTTATTTTCTAGCTTCTACAATGAGCAGTTCTTC.

V gene TRBV12-3 or TRBV12-4 combines with J gene TRBJ1-5, with no clear D. The CDR3 has 14 residues. Trimming left V 3 bases short and J 4 bases short, with 10 bases between. The CDR3 DNA reads as TGTGCCAGCAGTTTTGGAGTCTTAAATCAGCCCCAGCATTTT. Amino acids: CASSFGVLNQPQHF.

V gene TRBV10-3 combines with J gene TRBJ1-3; weak D call: TRBD1 (5 bases). The V gene's germline CDR1 is ENHRY and CDR2 SYGVKD. Trimming took off 10 bases at V and 4 bases at J, with 11 bases between the two ends. This CDR3 comprises 12 residues. As DNA, the CDR3 is TGTGCCACCGGGGACGGAGGAAACACCATATATTTT. This translates into CATGDGGNTIYF.

This clonotype showed up just a few times. The rearrangement uses TRBV6-5 and TRBJ2-2; no clear D gene. CDR3 length equals 13 residues. V lost 6 bases and J lost 0, with 5 bases in between. Germline lookup yields CDR1 MNHEY and CDR2 SVGAGI. The CDR3 region is CASRSPNTGELFF. In DNA form, the CDR3 reads TGTGCCAGCAGATCCCCGAACACCGGGGAGCTGTTTTTT.

The J gene is TRBJ2-5, the V gene TRBV6-6, with D perhaps matching TRBD1 (7 bases). V was trimmed by 6 bases and J by 11 bases, leaving 22 bases between them. CDR1 and CDR2 (germline): MNHNY, SVGAGI (reference sequence). CDR3 length equals 14 residues. The CDR3 DNA follows: TGTGCCAGCAGACCCAGGGGGGATAGCCAAAAGCAGTACTTC. It encodes CASRPRGDSQKQYF.

This clonotype was observed a handful of times. The chain joins TRBV9 to TRBJ2-3; D is possibly TRBD2 (6 bases). The germline V gene encodes CDR1 SGDLS and CDR2 YYNGEE. CDR3 length: 15 amino acids. The V and J ends lost 3 bases and 0 bases respectively, with 11 bases between them. The CDR3 DNA reads TGTGCCAGCAGCGCTCCTAGCGACAGCACAGATACGCAGTATTTT. Its protein is CASSAPSDSTDTQYF. The whole variable domain, filled in from reference TRBV9 and TRBJ2-3, reads DSGVTQTPKHLITATGQRVTLRCSPRSGDLSVYWYQQSLDQGLQFLIQYYNGEERAKGNILERFSAQQFPDLHSELNLSSLELGDSALYFCASSAPSDSTDTQYFGPGTRLTVL.

This clonotype was found once. The CDR3 DNA reads TGTGCCAGCAGTCCGGGACATCCCATGGGCACCGGGGAGCTGTTTTTT. Protein: CASSPGHPMGTGELFF. This chain joins TRBV6-5 and TRBJ2-2, with D possibly matching TRBD1 (6 bases). This CDR3 has 16 amino acids. V lost 5 bases to trimming and J lost 4 bases, with 17 bases between them. The V gene's germline CDR1 is MNHEY and CDR2 SVGAGI.

The gene calls are TRBV10-3 and TRBJ2-3, with 8 bases that match TRBD1. The CDR3 extends over 14 amino acids. V lost 8 bases, J lost 2 bases, and 6 bases stayed unmatched. Germline assignment: CDR1 ENHRY and CDR2 SYGVKD. CDR3 in DNA: TGTGCCATCGGACAGGGCAGCTACACAGATACGCAGTATTTT. The encoded protein is CAIGQGSYTDTQYF.

The sample holds a few counts of this clonotype. This chain links TRBV5-6 with TRBJ1-1, with D possibly TRBD1 on 5 matching bases. The V gene lost 3 bases and the J gene lost 1 base, with 7 bases spanning the gap. The germline V gene has CDR1 SGHDT and CDR2 YYEEEE. CDR3 length: 13 residues. The CDR3 region is CASSSTENTEAFF. The CDR3 region has the DNA TGTGCCAGCAGCTCGACAGAGAACACTGAAGCTTTCTTT.

This clonotype came up a few times. The chain couples TRBV15 to TRBJ2-3; no clear D. CDR3 size: 14 residues. CDR1 LNHNV and CDR2 YYDKDF come from the germline V gene (reference sequence). The V and J ends lost 3 bases and 2 bases respectively, with 9 bases between them. CDR3 DNA: TGTGCCACCAGCAGGGTGACGATCACAGATACGCAGTATTTT. Its translation: CATSRVTITDTQYF.

The rearrangement joins TRBV20-1 to TRBJ2-1, with 10 bases fitting TRBD2. The CDR3 contains 16 residues. The germline CDR1 and CDR2 sequences are DFQATT and SNEGSKA (reference sequence). Trimming took 2 bases from V and 8 from J; bases not matched to a gene: 12. The CDR3 reads CSARNQREGDWDEQFF. CDR3 nucleotide sequence: TGCAGTGCTAGAAACCAGCGGGAGGGGGATTGGGATGAGCAGTTCTTC.

This clonotype was observed a few times. The V gene is TRBV6-6, the J gene TRBJ1-2, with D tentatively TRBD1 (5 bases). The germline gives CDR1 MNHNY, CDR2 SVGAGI (reference sequence). This CDR3 region has 13 residues. V lost 2 bases and J lost 6, with 10 bases in between. The CDR3 DNA reads TGTGCCAGCAGTTACCCAGGGATAAATGGCTACACCTTC. It specifies CASSYPGINGYTF.

Note on this clonotype: An end of the junction differs from the germline gene, which may be a read error. The rearrangement uses TRBV4-1 and TRBJ2-6; D unresolved. The CDR3 is made up of 16 amino acids. Germline V gene data show CDR1 as MGHRA and CDR2 as YSYEKL. In DNA form, the CDR3 reads TGCGTCAGCAGCCACGTCCGCGATTCCGGGGCCAACGTCCTGACTTTC. It codes for CVSSHVRDSGANVLTF.

J is TRBJ1-1 and V is TRBV29-1; D remains unclear. V shed 5 bases and J shed 0 bases, with 10 bases lying between them. Per the germline V gene, CDR1 is SQVTM and CDR2 is ANQGSEA. This CDR3 spans 13 amino acids. The CDR3 nucleotides read TGCAGCGTTTTTGGCGGAATGAACACTGAAGCTTTCTTT. Protein sequence: CSVFGGMNTEAFF.

This clonotype was seen more than once but under ten times. This chain links TRBV29-1 with TRBJ2-5; D remains ambiguous. Between the trimmed V and J ends, which lost 6 bases and 2 bases, there was a span of 13 bases. Per the germline V gene, CDR1 is SQVTM and CDR2 is ANQGSEA. The CDR3 extends over 13 amino acids. The CDR3 sequence is CSVRQANQETQYF. DNA for the CDR3: TGCAGCGTACGGCAGGCCAATCAAGAGACCCAGTACTTC.